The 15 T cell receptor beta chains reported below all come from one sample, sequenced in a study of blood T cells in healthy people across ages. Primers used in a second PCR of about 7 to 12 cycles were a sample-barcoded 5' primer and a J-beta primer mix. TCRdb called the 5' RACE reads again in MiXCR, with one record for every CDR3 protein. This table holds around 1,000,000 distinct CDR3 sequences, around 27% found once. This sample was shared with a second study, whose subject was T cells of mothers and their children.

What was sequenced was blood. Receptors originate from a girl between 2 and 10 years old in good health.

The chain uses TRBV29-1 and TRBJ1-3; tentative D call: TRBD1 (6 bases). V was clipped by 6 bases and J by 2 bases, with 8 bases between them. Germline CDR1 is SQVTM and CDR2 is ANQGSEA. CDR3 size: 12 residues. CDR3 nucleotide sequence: TGCAGCGTAACAGGGACTGGAAACACCATATATTTT. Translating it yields CSVTGTGNTIYF.

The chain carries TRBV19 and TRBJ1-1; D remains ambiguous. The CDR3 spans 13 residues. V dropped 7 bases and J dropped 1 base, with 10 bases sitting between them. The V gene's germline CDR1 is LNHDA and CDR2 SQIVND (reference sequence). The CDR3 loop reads CASTFGKNTEAFF. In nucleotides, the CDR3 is TGTGCCAGTACCTTTGGGAAGAACACTGAAGCTTTCTTT.

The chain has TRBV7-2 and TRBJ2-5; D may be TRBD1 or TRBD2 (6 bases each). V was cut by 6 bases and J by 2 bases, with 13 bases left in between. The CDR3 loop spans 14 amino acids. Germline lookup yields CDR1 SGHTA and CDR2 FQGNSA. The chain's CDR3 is CASSVRGPQETQYF. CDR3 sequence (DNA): TGTGCCAGCAGTGTCCGGGGGCCGCAAGAGACCCAGTACTTC.

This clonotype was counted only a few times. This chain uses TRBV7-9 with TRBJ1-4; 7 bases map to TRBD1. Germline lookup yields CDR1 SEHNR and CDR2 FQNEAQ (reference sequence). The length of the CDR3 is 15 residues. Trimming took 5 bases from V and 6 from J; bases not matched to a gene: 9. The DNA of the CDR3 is TGTGCCAGCAGCCCCGGGACAGTTCGACATGAAAAACTGTTTTTT. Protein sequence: CASSPGTVRHEKLFF.

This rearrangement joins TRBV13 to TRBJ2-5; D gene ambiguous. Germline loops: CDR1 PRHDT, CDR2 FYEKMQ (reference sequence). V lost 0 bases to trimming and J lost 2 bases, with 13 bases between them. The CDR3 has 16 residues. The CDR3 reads CASSLGPAQVQETQYF. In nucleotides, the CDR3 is TGTGCCAGCAGCTTAGGCCCTGCACAAGTACAAGAGACCCAGTACTTC.

The CDR3 is CSASPYEGAGEKLFF. As DNA, the CDR3 is TGCAGTGCTTCGCCCTACGAGGGGGCAGGTGAAAAACTGTTTTTT. The chain is built from TRBV20-1 and TRBJ1-4; TRBD1 matches 7 bases. Germline loops: CDR1 DFQATT, CDR2 SNEGSKA (reference sequence). CDR3 length: 15 residues. V trimming: 5 bases; J trimming: 7 bases; junction bases outside the gene matches: 13.

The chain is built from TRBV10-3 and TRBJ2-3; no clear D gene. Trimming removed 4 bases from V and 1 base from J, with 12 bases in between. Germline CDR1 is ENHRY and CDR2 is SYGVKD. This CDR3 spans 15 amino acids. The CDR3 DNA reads TGTGCCATCAGTGGAGGCCAGGCCGGCACAGATACGCAGTATTTT. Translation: CAISGGQAGTDTQYF.

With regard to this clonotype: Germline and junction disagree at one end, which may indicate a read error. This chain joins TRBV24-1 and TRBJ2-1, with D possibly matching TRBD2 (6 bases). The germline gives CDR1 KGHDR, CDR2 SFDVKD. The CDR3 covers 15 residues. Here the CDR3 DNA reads TGTGCCACCAGTGATCAACCGGGACTGGGGGGTGAGCAGCTCTTC. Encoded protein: CATSDQPGLGGEQLF.

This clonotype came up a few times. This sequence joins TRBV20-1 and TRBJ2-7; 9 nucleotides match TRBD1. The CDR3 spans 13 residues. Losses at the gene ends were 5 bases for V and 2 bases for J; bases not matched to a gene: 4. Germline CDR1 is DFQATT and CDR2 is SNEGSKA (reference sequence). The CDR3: CSALTGGAYEQYF. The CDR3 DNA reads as TGCAGTGCTTTAACAGGGGGCGCCTACGAGCAGTACTTC.

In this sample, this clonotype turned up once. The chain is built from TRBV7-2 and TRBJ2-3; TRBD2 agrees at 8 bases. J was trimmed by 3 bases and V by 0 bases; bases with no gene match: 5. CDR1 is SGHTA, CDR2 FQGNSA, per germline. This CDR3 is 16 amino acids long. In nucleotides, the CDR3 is TGTGCCAGCAGCTTAGCGGCGGGGGGAGTAACAGATACGCAGTATTTT. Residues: CASSLAAGGVTDTQYF.

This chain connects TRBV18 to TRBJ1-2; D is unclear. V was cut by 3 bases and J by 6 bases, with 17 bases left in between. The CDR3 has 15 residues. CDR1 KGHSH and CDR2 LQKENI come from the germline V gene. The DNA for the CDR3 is TGTGCCAGCTCACCGGAGTTGAGGAGTTTCGATGGCTACACCTTC. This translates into CASSPELRSFDGYTF. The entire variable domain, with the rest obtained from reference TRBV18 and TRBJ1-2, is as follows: NAGVMQNPRHLVRRRGQEARLRCSPMKGHSHVYWYRQLPEEGLKFMVYLQKENIIDESGMPKERFSAEFPKEGPSILRIQQVVRGDSAAYFCASSPELRSFDGYTFGSGTRLTVV.

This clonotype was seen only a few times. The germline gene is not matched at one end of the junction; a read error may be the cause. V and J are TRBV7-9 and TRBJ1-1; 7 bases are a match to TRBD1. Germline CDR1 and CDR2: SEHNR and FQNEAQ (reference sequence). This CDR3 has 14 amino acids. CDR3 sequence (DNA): TGTGCCAGCAGTTTAGGGGGCGCTGGTGGTGAAGCTTTCTTT. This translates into CASSLGGAGGEAFF.

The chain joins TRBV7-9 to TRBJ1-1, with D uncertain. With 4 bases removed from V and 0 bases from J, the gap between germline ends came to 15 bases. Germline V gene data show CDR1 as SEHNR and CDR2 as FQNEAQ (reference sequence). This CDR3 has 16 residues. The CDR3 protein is CASSSPSTGMNTEAFF. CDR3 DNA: TGTGCCAGCAGCTCCCCCTCGACCGGAATGAACACTGAAGCTTTCTTT.

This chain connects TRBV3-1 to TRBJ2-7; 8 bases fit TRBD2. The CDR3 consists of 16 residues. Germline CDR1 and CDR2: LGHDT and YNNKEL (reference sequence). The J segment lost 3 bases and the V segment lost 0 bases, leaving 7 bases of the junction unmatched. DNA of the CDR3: TGTGCCAGCAGCCAAGATAGCGGGGAAGGTAGCTACGAGCAGTACTTC. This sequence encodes CASSQDSGEGSYEQYF.

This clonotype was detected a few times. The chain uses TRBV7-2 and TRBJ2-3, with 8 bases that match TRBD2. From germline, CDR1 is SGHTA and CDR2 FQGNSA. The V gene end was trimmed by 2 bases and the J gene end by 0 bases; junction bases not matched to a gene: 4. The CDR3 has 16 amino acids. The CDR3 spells CASSLLAGLSTDTQYF. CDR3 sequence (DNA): TGTGCCAGCAGCTTATTAGCGGGGTTGAGCACAGATACGCAGTATTTT.